A single T cell receptor (beta chain) is shown here with its context. Authors' analysis steps: Counts of nucleated cells, estimated from reference gene primer amplification, were obtained. TCRdb's table, derived via immunoSEQ multiplex PCR, lists solely in-frame clones and lacks some. Clone size and V and J calls were adopted from that table, with D and trimming inferred from the DNA. This repertoire shows 250,000 to 300,000 clones, approximately 90% found once; its top ten account for over 2%. The sample belongs to a study of blood T cell repertoires in COVID-19. Whole-study context: Collection of acute and convalescent COVID-19 samples took place in the United States, Italy and Spain.

CDR3 size: 13 residues. Germline CDR1 and CDR2: SGHVS and FQNEAQ. Trimming took 3 bases from V and 8 from J; bases not matched to a gene: 5. J is TRBJ1-2 and V is TRBV7-8; TRBD1 matches at 8 bases. The clonotype originates from a woman aged 55-75 years in a cohort exposed to, infected with or recovered from COVID-19 (not recorded which). Sample: PBMCs or T cells enriched from blood (not recorded which). The CDR3 spells CASSLQGAQGYTF. The CDR3 nucleotides are TGTGCCAGCAGCTTGCAGGGGGCGCAGGGCTACACCTTC.